This TCR beta chain is from a study of Ad26.COV2.S vaccination and SARS-CoV-2 variants. Generated by immunoSEQ multiplex PCR, the TCRdb table keeps only in-frame clones and is missing some. The profile shows 290,000 or so clones, 87% of them singletons. As to treatment: about 20 received Ad26.COV2.S at low or high dose, single or two shots; 5 received placebo; per-sample allocation not given. Each sample was drawn 63 days after the first injection (of vaccine or placebo). Trimming removed 1 base from V and 6 bases from J, with 13 bases in between. CDR3 size: 14 residues. Germline V gene lookup returns CDR1 MNHEY and CDR2 SVGAGI.

The sequence came from a person aged 18-65 years who received the Ad26.COV2.S COVID-19 vaccine or a placebo. The rearrangement links TRBV6-5 to TRBJ2-7; the D call may be TRBD1 or TRBD2 (6 bases each). The specimen comprised peripheral blood, sampled in a trial of Ad26.COV2.S vaccine versus placebo. CDR3 sequence reads: CASSYWGALGEQYF. CDR3 bases: TGTGCCAGCAGTTACTGGGGGGCGCTCGGCGAGCAGTACTTC.